A selection of T cell receptor beta chains follows, all from one sample in a study of T cell responses to AZD1222 COVID-19 vaccine. Using immunoSEQ multiplex PCR, the repertoire was profiled, and TCRdb retains in-frame clones only, with some absent. Of 130,000 or so clones listed, over 90% are singletons. The sample was peripheral blood, taken on day 0 of MenACWY control vaccination. The receptors stem from an adult in good health. The CDR3 runs from the conserved cysteine through the conserved F or W. A D gene is named only where the DNA matches it firmly. Size is stated for part of the rows, as once, few or many counts, or as a class when the clone is expanded.

CASGGQIQETQYF,TGTGCCAGCGGGGGACAGATACAAGAGACCCAGTACTTC,TRBJ2-5,.,TRBD1,TRBV2
CASTDDGEQFF,TGTGCCAGTACGGACGACGGTGAGCAGTTCTTC,TRBJ2-1,.,.,TRBV19
CASSQSVGGAPYEQYF,TGCGCCAGCAGCCAAAGCGTCGGCGGCGCGCCCTACGAGCAGTACTTC,TRBJ2-7,medium-sized,.,TRBV4-3
CASSVNREETQYF,TGTGCCAGCAGTGTTAACAGGGAAGAGACCCAGTACTTC,TRBJ2-5,.,.,TRBV2
CASSRTGTGEETQYF,TGTGCCAGCAGCCGGACCGGGACAGGGGAGGAGACCCAGTACTTC,TRBJ2-5,.,TRBD1,TRBV7-2
CASSSVSGRGNYNEQFF,TGTGCCAGCAGTTCGGTTAGTGGGCGGGGGAACTACAATGAGCAGTTCTTC,TRBJ2-1,once,TRBD2,TRBV28
CAWSNLAGGNEQFF,TGTGCCTGGAGTAACCTAGCGGGAGGTAATGAGCAGTTCTTC,TRBJ2-1,.,TRBD2,TRBV30
CASSRVGANVLTF,TGTGCCAGCAGCAGGGTCGGGGCCAACGTCCTGACTTTC,TRBJ2-6,.,.,TRBV2
CASSSPPGQGNSNYGYTF,TGTGCCAGCAGCTCCCCACCCGGACAGGGGAACTCTAACTATGGCTACACCTTC,TRBJ1-2,.,TRBD1,TRBV7-2
CASSPWDGELFF,TGTGCCAGCAGCCCCTGGGACGGGGAGCTGTTTTTT,TRBJ2-2,.,.,TRBV5-6
CASSDPIGRYTEAFF,TGTGCCAGCAGTGACCCAATAGGCAGATACACTGAAGCTTTCTTT,TRBJ1-1,.,.,TRBV28
CASSLSGAQETQYF,TGCGCCAGCAGCTTGTCAGGGGCCCAAGAGACCCAGTACTTC,TRBJ2-5,.,.,TRBV5-1
CASSQDGKRGATGELFF,TGTGCCAGCAGCCAAGATGGAAAGCGGGGGGCCACCGGGGAGCTGTTTTTT,TRBJ2-2,.,TRBD2,TRBV4-2
CASSLAGIEDTEAFF,TGCGCCAGCAGCTTGGCAGGGATTGAGGACACTGAAGCTTTCTTT,TRBJ1-1,.,.,TRBV5-1
CASSLGYEQYF,TGTGCCAGCAGTCTCGGCTACGAGCAGTACTTC,TRBJ2-7,.,.,TRBV28
CASSLFIAGREVNTQYF,TGTGCCAGCAGTTTATTTATAGCAGGCCGGGAGGTAAATACGCAGTATTTT,TRBJ2-3,.,TRBD2,TRBV27
CASSERGSRGEQFF,TGCGCCAGCAGTGAAAGAGGTTCGAGGGGTGAGCAGTTCTTC,TRBJ2-1,.,.,TRBV10-1
CASSSRSQSHEKLFF,TGTGCCAGCAGTTCTAGATCCCAAAGCCATGAAAAACTGTTTTTT,TRBJ1-4,.,.,TRBV27
CASTRQGSYEQYF,TGTGCCAGTACCCGACAGGGGTCCTACGAGCAGTACTTC,TRBJ2-7,.,TRBD1,TRBV19
CSAMGTYEQYF,TGCAGTGCTATGGGTACCTACGAGCAGTACTTC,TRBJ2-7,.,.,TRBV20-1
CASSVGAGDRYEQYF,TGTGCCAGCAGCGTAGGAGCAGGGGACAGGTACGAGCAGTACTTC,TRBJ2-7,.,TRBD1,TRBV9
CASSVGGVSTEAFF,TGTGCCAGCAGCGTAGGCGGAGTTAGCACTGAAGCTTTCTTT,TRBJ1-1,.,.,TRBV9
CASSVDSRGLAYEQYF,TGTGCCAGCAGCGTAGATTCACGTGGGCTAGCCTACGAGCAGTACTTC,TRBJ2-7,.,.,TRBV9
CASSYTRESNQPQHF,TGCGCCAGCAGCTATACCAGGGAAAGCAATCAGCCCCAGCATTTT,TRBJ1-5,once,.,TRBV4-3
CASSPMTRGETQYF,TGTGCCAGCAGTCCTATGACCCGCGGGGAGACCCAGTACTTC,TRBJ2-5,.,.,TRBV28
CASSGSPGTGVNEKLFF,TGTGCCAGCAGTGGCAGTCCCGGGACAGGGGTTAATGAAAAACTGTTTTTT,TRBJ1-4,.,TRBD1,TRBV6-1
CASSLGLRGISTDTQYF,TGTGCCAGCAGCTTGGGCCTCCGGGGGATTAGCACAGATACGCAGTATTTT,TRBJ2-3,.,.,TRBV5-5
CASSVTGQGNEKLFF,TGTGCCAGCAGCGTAACGGGACAGGGAAATGAAAAACTGTTTTTT,TRBJ1-4,.,TRBD1,TRBV9
CASSDHSPLHF,TGTGCCAGCAGTGACCATTCACCCCTCCACTTT,TRBJ1-6,.,.,TRBV2
CASSHSPWEKLFF,TGTGCCAGCAGCCACTCACCCTGGGAAAAACTGTTTTTT,TRBJ1-4,.,.,TRBV12-3/TRBV12-4
CASSEARGSRYNSPLHF,TGTGCCAGCAGTGAAGCGAGGGGCAGTCGCTATAATTCACCCCTCCACTTT,TRBJ1-6,.,.,TRBV6-1
CAWSAQPPGASLEGYEQYF,TGTGCCTGGAGCGCTCAACCCCCGGGGGCCTCCCTCGAGGGGTACGAGCAGTACTTC,TRBJ2-7,.,.,TRBV30
CASSDNRQGISYEQYF,TGTGCCAGCAGTGACAATCGACAGGGGATCTCCTACGAGCAGTACTTC,TRBJ2-7,.,TRBD1,TRBV2
CSVVTGDEAFF,TGCAGCGTTGTAACGGGGGATGAAGCTTTCTTT,TRBJ1-1,.,.,TRBV29-1
CASSPGRAGSYNSPLHF,TGTGCCAGCAGCCCCGGGAGGGCCGGGTCCTATAATTCACCCCTCCACTTT,TRBJ1-6,once,.,TRBV7-3
CASSRTRDEQYF,TGTGCCAGCAGCCGCACCCGGGATGAGCAGTACTTC,TRBJ2-7,.,.,TRBV6-5
CASSSPGQGNHEQYF,TGTGCCAGCAGCTCACCGGGACAGGGGAACCACGAGCAGTACTTC,TRBJ2-7,.,TRBD1,TRBV7-9
CASSLLGGVESYEQYF,TGTGCCAGCAGTTTATTGGGGGGGGTGGAGTCCTACGAGCAGTACTTC,TRBJ2-7,.,TRBD2,TRBV28
CASSQGASSSTDTQYF,TGCGCCAGCAGCCAAGGTGCCTCGTCAAGCACAGATACGCAGTATTTT,TRBJ2-3,.,.,TRBV4-3
CASSLVRGQTSGNPMDQYF,TGTGCCAGCAGCTTAGTCAGGGGGCAGACTAGCGGGAACCCCATGGACCAGTACTTC,TRBJ2-5,.,TRBD2,TRBV7-6
CASKGGRAGANVLTF,TGCGCCAGCAAAGGGGGGAGGGCTGGGGCCAACGTCCTGACTTTC,TRBJ2-6,once,.,TRBV10-1
CASSQIAGGPSDTQYF,TGTGCCAGTAGTCAAATAGCGGGAGGGCCTTCAGATACGCAGTATTTT,TRBJ2-3,.,TRBD2,TRBV19
CASSLGARDYGYTF,TGTGCCAGCAGCTTGGGGGCGCGGGACTATGGCTACACCTTC,TRBJ1-2,.,.,TRBV7-8
CASSEAGGEQFF,TGCGCCAGCAGTGAAGCGGGAGGTGAGCAGTTCTTC,TRBJ2-1,.,TRBD2,TRBV10-1
CAISASKIGNSPLHF,TGTGCCATCAGTGCCTCGAAGATAGGGAATTCACCCCTCCACTTT,TRBJ1-6,.,.,TRBV10-3
CASSSPGPKNTGELFF,TGTGCCAGCAGCTCGCCGGGCCCAAAGAACACCGGGGAGCTGTTTTTT,TRBJ2-2,.,.,TRBV7-3
CASSHFLKGESPLHF,TGTGCCAGCAGCCACTTTCTAAAGGGGGAGTCACCCCTCCACTTT,TRBJ1-6,.,.,TRBV5-6
CASSLAGRNEQYF,TGCGCCAGCAGCTTGGCAGGGAGAAACGAGCAGTACTTC,TRBJ2-7,.,.,TRBV5-1
CASSLAEGRNEQFF,TGCGCCAGCAGCTTGGCTGAAGGGAGGAATGAGCAGTTCTTC,TRBJ2-1,.,.,TRBV5-1
CAWSAGYSYEQYF,TGTGCCTGGAGCGCAGGCTACTCCTACGAGCAGTACTTC,TRBJ2-7,once,.,TRBV30
CASSVEPGVKYGYTF,TGTGCCAGCAGCGTAGAACCAGGGGTTAAATATGGCTACACCTTC,TRBJ1-2,.,.,TRBV9
CASSPGQGRFTNTGELFF,TGTGCCAGCAGTCCCGGACAGGGGCGGTTTACAAACACCGGGGAGCTGTTTTTT,TRBJ2-2,.,TRBD1,TRBV9
CASGQLYEQYF,TGTGCCAGCGGACAGCTCTACGAGCAGTACTTC,TRBJ2-7,.,.,TRBV2
CASSSGLALNTQYF,TGTGCCAGTAGTTCGGGACTAGCCCTAAATACGCAGTATTTT,TRBJ2-3,.,TRBD2,TRBV19
CASSTPYEKLFF,TGTGCCAGCAGTACTCCCTATGAAAAACTGTTTTTT,TRBJ1-4,.,.,TRBV28
CASSLSRVMNTEAFF,TGTGCCAGCAGCTTATCTCGAGTCATGAACACTGAAGCTTTCTTT,TRBJ1-1,.,.,TRBV7-2
CSGIPGQGATDTQYF,TGCAGCGGGATACCGGGACAGGGGGCCACAGATACGCAGTATTTT,TRBJ2-3,.,TRBD1,TRBV29-1
CASSLGVTGELFF,TGTGCCAGCAGCTTGGGTGTCACCGGGGAGCTGTTTTTT,TRBJ2-2,.,.,TRBV5-6
CASSSGRTSGANVLTF,TGTGCCAGCAGCTCAGGACGGACCTCTGGGGCCAACGTCCTGACTTTC,TRBJ2-6,.,.,TRBV7-2